This T cell receptor beta chain derives from a study of blood T cell repertoires in COVID-19. The protocol was immunoSEQ multiplex PCR, while the TCRdb copy is restricted to in-frame clones and leaves out a portion. The data hold approximately 140,000 clones, with 75% to 90% observed a single time. CDR3 length equals 14 residues. V was trimmed by 1 base and J by 3 bases, leaving 11 bases between them. CDR1 and CDR2 (germline): SGHDT, YYEEEE. The chain links TRBV5-6 to TRBJ2-7; D gene ambiguous. Sequencing was done on a sample of PBMCs or T cells enriched from blood (not recorded which). The receptor's source is a woman between 40 and 50 years old who had been exposed to COVID-19. The CDR3 DNA is TGTGCCAGCAGCTTGCCCGACACCGTCTACGAGCAGTACTTC. Translating it yields CASSLPDTVYEQYF.